This paragraph covers one T cell receptor beta chain sequence. Its antigen is undetermined. Sequencing was performed with immunoSEQ multiplex PCR; in TCRdb, only in-frame clones are kept and a portion is missing. This sample has some 45,000 clones; around 80% occur once, and the top ten carry 5% to 6%. The data are from a study of OX40 agonist ivuxolimab in advanced cancers. Study findings and constraints: Expanded clones were, on average, more numerous in CD8+ T cells than in CD4+.

The V and J ends lost 7 bases and 0 bases respectively, with 17 bases between them. The CDR3 runs to 16 residues. CDR1 and CDR2 (germline): WSHSY, SAAADI. The chain uses TRBV10-2 and TRBJ2-3, with D perhaps matching TRBD1 (7 bases). The TCR was taken from an adult with an advanced solid tumor such as melanoma, head and neck, liver or kidney cancer. The sequencing used CD4+ or CD8+ T cells sorted from blood, collected in a trial of the OX40 agonist ivuxolimab. The CDR3 DNA sequence: TGCGCCAGCACAGGGGGAGGAGGATCTAGCACAGATACGCAGTATTTT. Its protein product is CASTGGGGSSTDTQYF.